The subject of this entry is one T cell receptor beta chain. Its target is not known. The germline V and J ends were trimmed by 4 bases and 0 bases, with 11 bases remaining between them. The germline CDR1 and CDR2 sequences are SGHTS and YDEGEE. The CDR3 sequence is 15 residues long. This sample was included in a study of Ad26.COV2.S vaccination and SARS-CoV-2 variants. Study-level results: While placebo recipients had lower spike-specific TCR breadth, vaccine recipients had more.

Profiling relied on immunoSEQ multiplex PCR, and the TCRdb table lists in-frame clones only, not all of them. In the table there are 240,000 or so clones, roughly 90% of which are singletons. Treatment here: over 15 received Ad26.COV2.S at low or high dose, single or two shots; roughly five received placebo; per-sample allocation not given. Day 63 after the first injection of vaccine or placebo was the sampling time. Specimen: peripheral blood, collected in a trial of Ad26.COV2.S vaccine versus placebo. This receptor was identified in a person between 18 and 59 years old who received the Ad26.COV2.S COVID-19 vaccine or a placebo. The rearrangement links TRBV5-8 to TRBJ1-5; tentatively, D is TRBD1 (6 bases). CDR3 sequence reads: CASSQGQYSNQPQHF. Here the CDR3 DNA reads TGTGCCAGCAGCCAAGGACAGTATAGCAATCAGCCCCAGCATTTT.